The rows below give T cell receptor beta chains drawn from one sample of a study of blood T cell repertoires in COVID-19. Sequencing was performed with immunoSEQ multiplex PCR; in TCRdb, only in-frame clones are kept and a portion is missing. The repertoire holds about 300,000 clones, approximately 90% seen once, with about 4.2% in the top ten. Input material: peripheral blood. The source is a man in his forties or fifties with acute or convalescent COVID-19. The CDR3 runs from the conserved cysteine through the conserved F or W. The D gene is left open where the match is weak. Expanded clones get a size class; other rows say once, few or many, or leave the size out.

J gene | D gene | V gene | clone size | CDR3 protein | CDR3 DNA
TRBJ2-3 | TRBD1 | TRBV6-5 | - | CASQTGALGTDTQYF | TGTGCCAGCCAAACAGGGGCCCTTGGCACAGATACGCAGTATTTT
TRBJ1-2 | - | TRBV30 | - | CAWSARRSYGYTF | TGTGCCTGGAGTGCCCGACGGAGCTATGGCTACACCTTC
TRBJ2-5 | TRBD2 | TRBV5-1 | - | CASSFGGNQETQYF | TGCGCCAGCAGCTTCGGGGGGAACCAAGAGACCCAGTACTTC
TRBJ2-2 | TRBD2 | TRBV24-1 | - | CATRGLAGVGELFF | TGTGCCACCAGGGGACTAGCGGGGGTTGGGGAGCTGTTTTTT
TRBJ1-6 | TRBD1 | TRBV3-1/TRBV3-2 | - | CASSPYRTGMTPLHF | TGTGCCAGCAGCCCATACCGGACAGGGATGACACCCCTCCACTTT
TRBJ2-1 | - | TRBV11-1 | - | CASSRGGERGSEQFF | TGTGCCAGCAGCCGAGGGGGGGAGAGAGGAAGTGAGCAGTTCTTC
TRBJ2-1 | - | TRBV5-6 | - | CASSLYVGAGANEQFF | TGTGCCAGCAGCTTGTATGTGGGCGCGGGGGCGAATGAGCAGTTCTTC
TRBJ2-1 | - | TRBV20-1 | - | CSASKSGELGEQFF | TGCAGTGCTAGTAAATCAGGGGAGTTAGGTGAGCAGTTCTTC
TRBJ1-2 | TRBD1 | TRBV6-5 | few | CASKGGGSYGYTF | TGTGCCAGCAAAGGAGGGGGCAGCTATGGCTACACCTTC
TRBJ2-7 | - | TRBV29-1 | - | CSVSRQGRDEQYF | TGCAGCGTTTCAAGGCAGGGTAGAGACGAGCAGTACTTC
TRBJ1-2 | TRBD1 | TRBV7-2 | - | CASSFNYQGARGYTF | TGTGCCAGCAGCTTCAACTATCAGGGGGCGCGAGGCTACACCTTC
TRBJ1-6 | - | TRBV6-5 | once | CAASPSGTWNSPLHF | TGTGCCGCCTCACCCTCCGGGACTTGGAATTCACCCCTCCACTTT
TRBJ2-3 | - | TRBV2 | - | CASSDGGFFPDTQYF | TGTGCCAGCAGTGATGGGGGCTTTTTTCCAGATACGCAGTATTTT
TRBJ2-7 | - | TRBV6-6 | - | CASSYREYEQYF | TGTGCCAGCAGTTACCGAGAGTACGAGCAGTACTTC
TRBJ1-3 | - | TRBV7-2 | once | CASSFRSVSGNTIYF | TGTGCCAGCAGCTTTCGCAGCGTCTCTGGAAACACCATATATTTT
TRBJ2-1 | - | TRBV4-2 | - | CASSQDGRGGSLGNEQFF | TGTGCCAGCAGCCAAGATGGGAGGGGGGGGAGCCTAGGGAATGAGCAGTTCTTC
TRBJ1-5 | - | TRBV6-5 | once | CASSSTDQPQHF | TGTGCCAGCAGTTCCACAGATCAGCCCCAGCATTTT
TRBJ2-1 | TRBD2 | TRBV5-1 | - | CASRASGGNEQFF | TGCGCCAGCAGGGCTAGCGGGGGTAATGAGCAGTTCTTC
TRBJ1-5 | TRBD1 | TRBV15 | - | CATSIRQGVRPQHF | TGTGCCACCAGCATTAGACAGGGGGTTAGGCCCCAGCATTTT
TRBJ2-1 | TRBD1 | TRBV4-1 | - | CASSQDGAGTARGNEQFF | TGCGCCAGCAGCCAAGATGGGGCAGGGACAGCTAGGGGCAATGAGCAGTTCTTC
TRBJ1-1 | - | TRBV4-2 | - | CASSQDSRGAGMDTEAFF | TGTGCCAGCAGCCAAGACTCCCGAGGTGCCGGGATGGACACTGAAGCTTTCTTT
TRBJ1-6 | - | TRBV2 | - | CASSPGLGVPPYNSPLHF | TGTGCCAGCAGTCCTGGACTTGGGGTCCCCCCCTATAATTCACCCCTCCACTTT
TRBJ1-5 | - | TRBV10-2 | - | CASSQGEGWEQPQHF | TGCGCCAGCAGCCAAGGGGAGGGTTGGGAACAGCCCCAGCATTTT
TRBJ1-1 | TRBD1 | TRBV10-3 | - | CAISRTGMNTEAFF | TGTGCCATCAGTCGGACAGGGATGAACACTGAAGCTTTCTTT